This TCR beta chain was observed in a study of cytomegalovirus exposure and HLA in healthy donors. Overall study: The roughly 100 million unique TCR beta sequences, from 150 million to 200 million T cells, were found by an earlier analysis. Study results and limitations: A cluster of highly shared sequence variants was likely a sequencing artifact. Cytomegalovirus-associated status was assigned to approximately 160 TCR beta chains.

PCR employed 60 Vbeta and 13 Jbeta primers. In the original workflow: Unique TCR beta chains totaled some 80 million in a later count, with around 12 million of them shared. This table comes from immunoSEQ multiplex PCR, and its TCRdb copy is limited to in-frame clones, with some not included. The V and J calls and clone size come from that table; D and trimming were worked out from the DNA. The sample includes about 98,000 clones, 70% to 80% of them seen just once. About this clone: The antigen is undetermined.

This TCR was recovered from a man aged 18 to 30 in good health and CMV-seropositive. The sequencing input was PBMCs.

The chain's CDR3 is CASSLGQGAGTGELFF. CDR3 DNA sequence: TGTGCCAGCAGCTTGGGACAGGGGGCTGGCACCGGGGAGCTGTTTTTT. The chain uses TRBV4-2 and TRBJ2-2; 12 nucleotides align to TRBD1. This CDR3 has 16 amino acids. The trim removed 5 bases at V and 4 bases at J, leaving 5 bases unmatched. Germline V gives CDR1 LGHNA, CDR2 YNFKEQ.